Below, 22 T cell receptor beta chains from the same sample are listed, as sequenced in a study of blood T cells in healthy people across ages. Then a second PCR, running roughly 7 to 11 cycles, was carried out with a sample-barcoded 5' primer and a J-beta primer mix. One entry per CDR3 protein results from TCRdb running MiXCR on the 5' RACE reads. The sample carries more than 600,000 distinct CDR3 sequences, just under 25% recorded once. This sample was also put to use in a study of T cells of mothers and their children.

Material: blood. The receptors shown here come from a boy aged 5-17 years in good health.

The CDR3 loop is CASSLEGPYQETQYF. The CDR3 bases are TGTGCCAGCAGCTTAGAGGGCCCGTACCAAGAGACCCAGTACTTC. The chain uses TRBV7-9 and TRBJ2-5, with D unclear. The CDR3 contains 15 residues. V shed 1 base and J shed 0 bases, with 9 bases lying between them. Germline CDR1 SEHNR, CDR2 FQNEAQ (reference sequence).

The chain links TRBV19 to TRBJ2-2; tentatively, D is TRBD1 (6 bases). The germline V gene has CDR1 LNHDA and CDR2 SQIVND (reference sequence). Trimming pared 5 bases from V and 1 base from J, leaving 14 bases between. CDR3 length equals 16 residues. The CDR3 sequence is CASSPTRGGNTGELFF. For the CDR3, the DNA is TGTGCCAGTAGTCCCACTCGAGGGGGGAACACCGGGGAGCTGTTTTTT.

This chain connects TRBV7-9 to TRBJ2-1, with D tentatively TRBD1 or TRBD2 (6 bases each). The germline V and J ends were trimmed by 5 bases and 12 bases, with 17 bases remaining between them. CDR3 length: 13 amino acids. Germline V gene sequence: CDR1 SEHNR, CDR2 FQNEAQ (reference sequence). The CDR3 DNA follows: TGTGCCAGCAGCCTACCCCGACTAGGGGGGCAGTTCTTC. Residues: CASSLPRLGGQFF.

This clonotype occurred a few times. The CDR3 DNA reads TGCAGTGCTAGAGATCTGGGGGGCGCAACCTACGAGCAGTACTTC. It codes for CSARDLGGATYEQYF. The rearrangement joins TRBV20-1 to TRBJ2-7; D tentatively fits TRBD1 or TRBD2 (6 bases each). The CDR3 covers 15 residues. V was clipped by 0 bases and J by 2 bases, with 14 bases between them. Germline V gives CDR1 DFQATT, CDR2 SNEGSKA (reference sequence).

This clonotype was seen repeatedly, ten times or more. This chain uses TRBV5-6 with TRBJ2-5; 15 nucleotides align to TRBD2. Trimming took 2 bases from V and 2 from J; bases not matched to a gene: 4. Per germline, CDR1 SGHDT and CDR2 YYEEEE. The CDR3 is 17 residues long. The CDR3 coding sequence is TGTGCCAGCAGCTTCGGACTAGCGGGGGGGCCTCAAGAGACCCAGTACTTC. This sequence encodes CASSFGLAGGPQETQYF.

V usage is TRBV7-3 and J usage is TRBJ2-5; TRBD2 matches at 9 bases. Germline CDR1 and CDR2: SGHTA and FQGTGA. The CDR3 loop spans 17 amino acids. The ends lost 3 bases at V and 4 bases at J; junction bases unmatched: 12. The CDR3 nucleotides read TGTGCCAGCAGCTTGTTTGGCGGGGGGGCGGTCGGAGAGACCCAGTACTTC. It encodes CASSLFGGGAVGETQYF. Full variable domain (rest looked up from reference TRBV7-3 and TRBJ2-5): GAGVSQTPSNKVTEKGKYVELRCDPISGHTALYWYRQSLGQGPEFLIYFQGTGAADDSGLPNDRFFAVRPEGSVSTLKIQRTERGDSAVYLCASSLFGGGAVGETQYFGPGTRLLVL.

This chain's CDR3 is CASSRNRGSQETQYF. The CDR3 DNA follows: TGTGCCAGCAGCCGTAACAGGGGGAGCCAAGAGACCCAGTACTTC. This chain joins TRBV7-2 and TRBJ2-5, with 8 bases fitting TRBD1. The CDR3 length is 15 residues. V shed 5 bases, J shed 1 base, and the junction held 6 bases outside the gene matches. CDR1 SGHTA and CDR2 FQGNSA come from the germline V gene.

The table lists this clonotype with a few counts. The genes are TRBV7-9 and TRBJ2-5; no firm D call. Per germline, CDR1 SEHNR and CDR2 FQNEAQ (reference sequence). The CDR3 is 14 amino acids. V was cut by 4 bases and J by 2 bases, with 11 bases left in between. The CDR3 nucleotides are TGTGCCAGCAGCTGGGTCGACGGGCAAGAGACCCAGTACTTC. The encoded protein is CASSWVDGQETQYF.

J is TRBJ2-1 and V is TRBV7-9, with no clear D. The end of the DNA aligns better with TRBJ2-5, so the J call may be wrong. The CDR3 is made up of 14 amino acids. Germline CDR1 SEHNR, CDR2 FQNEAQ (reference sequence). The CDR3 region has the DNA TGTGCCAGCAGCCCGACCCTGGGCGCGAAGACCCAGTACTTC. It is translated as CASSPTLGAKTQYF.

The genes are TRBV7-2 and TRBJ2-7, with D unresolved. The CDR3 is made up of 14 amino acids. Trimming took 8 bases from V and 3 from J, leaving 17 bases between them. Germline V gives CDR1 SGHTA, CDR2 FQGNSA. The CDR3 coding sequence is TGTGCCAGCTCGGGTCCCCAACTCTTCTACGAGCAGTACTTC. Protein sequence: CASSGPQLFYEQYF.

The rearrangement joins TRBV6-6 to TRBJ2-7; D could derive from TRBD1 or TRBD2 (6 bases each). Germline V gene sequence: CDR1 MNHNY, CDR2 SVGAGI (reference sequence). The CDR3 is 13 amino acids. Trimming shortened V by 2 bases and J by 7 bases, and 12 bases separated the two germline ends. The CDR3, as DNA: TGTGCCAGCAGTTACGGGGGGCAATGGGAGCAGTACTTC. It translates to CASSYGGQWEQYF.

The table lists this clonotype with a few counts. The chain combines TRBV6-6 with TRBJ2-1; possibly TRBD1 for D (6 bases). V was clipped by 5 bases and J by 8 bases, with 19 bases between them. This CDR3 region has 15 residues. Germline CDR1 MNHNY, CDR2 SVGAGI (reference sequence). CDR3 in DNA: TGTGCCAGCAGTGTCCGACAGGATGTGCGCGATGAGCAGTTCTTC. The encoded protein is CASSVRQDVRDEQFF.

The chain combines TRBV7-8 with TRBJ2-1; 9 positions match TRBD2. This CDR3 has 17 residues. V trimming: 1 base; J trimming: 3 bases; junction bases outside the gene matches: 7. Per germline, CDR1 SGHVS and CDR2 FQNEAQ. The CDR3 is CASSLDLATSGYNEQFF. As DNA, the CDR3 is TGTGCCAGCAGCTTAGATCTAGCGACTAGCGGCTACAATGAGCAGTTCTTC.

In DNA, the CDR3 is TGTGCCACCAGTGATGGGGATCCAGCGGGAGCTATCTACAATGAGCAGTTCTTC. It translates to CATSDGDPAGAIYNEQFF. This rearrangement joins TRBV24-1 to TRBJ2-1; 8 bases fit TRBD2. This CDR3 is 18 amino acids long. Germline lookup yields CDR1 KGHDR and CDR2 SFDVKD. The V and J ends lost 3 bases and 3 bases, in that order; junction bases with no gene match: 12.

The chain is built from TRBV7-2 and TRBJ2-5, with 7 bases matching TRBD1. From germline, CDR1 is SGHTA and CDR2 FQGNSA. V lost 5 bases and J lost 5; bases outside the gene matches: 8. CDR3 size: 14 residues. The CDR3 reads CASSRIGGWETQYF. CDR3 in DNA: TGTGCCAGCAGCCGGATAGGGGGCTGGGAGACCCAGTACTTC.

J is TRBJ2-3 and V is TRBV29-1; TRBD1 matches 8 bases. The CDR3 covers 12 residues. The V and J ends lost 7 bases and 6 bases, in that order; junction bases with no gene match: 6. CDR1 is SQVTM and CDR2 is ANQGSEA in the germline V gene. The CDR3: CSARTGMDTQYF. The CDR3 DNA reads TGCAGCGCAAGGACAGGGATGGATACGCAGTATTTT.

This clonotype turned up a few times. J is TRBJ2-1 and V is TRBV6-6; 9 bases agree with TRBD1. The V segment lost 5 bases and the J segment 3 bases; nucleotides outside the gene matches: 5. Per germline, CDR1 MNHNY and CDR2 SVGAGI (reference sequence). The CDR3 has 15 amino acids. This CDR3 is CASSTRTGDYNEQFF. The CDR3 DNA follows: TGTGCCAGCAGTACACGGACAGGGGACTACAATGAGCAGTTCTTC.

J is TRBJ2-5 and V is TRBV2; D is unresolved. This CDR3 region has 14 residues. Per the germline V gene, CDR1 is SNHLY and CDR2 is FYNNEI. With 5 bases removed from V and 4 bases from J, the gap between germline ends came to 14 bases. CDR3 sequence: CASSSTRVGETQYF. The DNA of the CDR3 is TGTGCCAGCAGTTCTACACGGGTGGGAGAGACCCAGTACTTC.

To note about this clonotype: An end of the junction does not agree with germline; a read error may underlie this. CDR3 residues: CASSVAGAYGQYF. In nucleotides, the CDR3 is TGTGCCAGTAGTGTCGCGGGCGCCTACGGGCAGTACTTC. This chain uses TRBV19 with TRBJ2-7; TRBD2 is a possible D gene (5 bases). CDR1 LNHDA and CDR2 SQIVND come from the germline V gene (reference sequence). There are 13 residues in the CDR3.

The gene calls are TRBV14 and TRBJ2-1; D unresolved. The CDR3 runs to 15 residues. V was cut by 4 bases and J by 2 bases, with 12 bases left in between. Germline assignment: CDR1 SGHDN and CDR2 FVKESK. CDR3: CASSPPGLPYNEQFF. CDR3 in DNA: TGTGCCAGCAGCCCGCCCGGTCTTCCCTACAATGAGCAGTTCTTC.

The CDR3 DNA follows: TGTGCCAGCAGCAGAACCCCGGGACAGCGTACCTCTGGAAACACCATATATTTT. Its protein product is CASSRTPGQRTSGNTIYF. The chain combines TRBV3-1 with TRBJ1-3; TRBD1 agrees at 7 bases. The V and J ends lost 5 bases and 0 bases, in that order; junction bases with no gene match: 13. Per the germline V gene, CDR1 is LGHDT and CDR2 is YNNKEL (reference sequence). The CDR3 loop spans 18 amino acids.

In this sample, this clonotype turned up a few times. This sequence joins TRBV20-1 and TRBJ1-1, with 8 bases that match TRBD1. Looked up from germline, CDR1 is DFQATT and CDR2 is SNEGSKA (reference sequence). This CDR3 region has 13 residues. V dropped 7 bases and J dropped 5; count of bases not matched to a gene: 9. The CDR3 loop is CSGVQGARTEAFF. CDR3 nucleotide sequence: TGCAGTGGGGTCCAGGGGGCGCGGACTGAAGCTTTCTTT.